This is a list of T cell receptor beta chains from one sample in a study of cytomegalovirus exposure and HLA in healthy donors. This table comes from immunoSEQ multiplex PCR, and its TCRdb copy is limited to in-frame clones, with some not included. The repertoire holds 150,000 to 200,000 clones, with around nine tenths as singletons. Material for sequencing was PBMCs. The receptors originated from a woman aged 18-29 years in good health and CMV-seronegative. CDR3s include the opening cysteine and the closing phenylalanine or tryptophan. Each record gives: J gene, V gene, CDR3 length, CDR3 protein.

>TRBJ2-3|TRBV29-1|14
CSVIPVGGTDTQYF
>TRBJ2-1|TRBV5-8|13
CASTPPSYNEQFF
>TRBJ1-2|TRBV7-2|14
CASSPSGGNYGYTF
>TRBJ2-7|TRBV7-6|16
CASSPWGLAGAYEQYF
>TRBJ2-3|TRBV7-6|16
CASSLGAGASTDTQYF
>TRBJ2-1|TRBV19|17
CASSWAVGAGGGDEQFF
>TRBJ2-1|TRBV7-7|18
CASSLVPTGGPSYNEQFF
>TRBJ2-5|TRBV10-3|13
CAISPTGRETQYF
>TRBJ2-5|TRBV11-3|12
CASSLVSETQYF
>TRBJ1-2|TRBV6-1|15
CASSEGGTLRSGYTF
>TRBJ2-5|TRBV7-2|16
CASSLGRASGGETQYF
>TRBJ2-3|TRBV4-3|16
CASSQASGSVTDTQYF
>TRBJ1-4|TRBV2|14
CASSVRGTNEKLFF
>TRBJ1-2|TRBV4-2|16
CASSQEEGAGMYGYTF
>TRBJ2-3|TRBV7-9|12
CASNRDSYTQYF
>TRBJ2-2|TRBV7-9|13
CASSFGLAGELFF
>TRBJ2-1|TRBV7-7|15
CASSSGTSGYNEQFF
>TRBJ2-7|TRBV6-6|13
CASTRGQEGEQYF
>TRBJ2-1|TRBV15|16
CATSRDRTSGYNEQFF
>TRBJ2-4|TRBV7-2|13
CASSLERRVVPYF
>TRBJ2-1|TRBV6-7|17
CASSYSPGTSGSHEQFF
>TRBJ2-4|TRBV5-1|14
CASRAGGVRDIQYF
>TRBJ2-7|TRBV27|15
CASSLEGAPPYEQYF
>TRBJ2-3|TRBV11-3|15
CASSFSGGSGDTQYF
>TRBJ1-1|TRBV13|14
CASSTGPGNTEAFF
>TRBJ1-2|TRBV10-3|16
CAISESPGTGNYGYTF
>TRBJ1-6|TRBV10-3|18
CAISESTLEAGNNSPLHF
>TRBJ2-7|TRBV2|14
CASSDTGGPYEQYF
>TRBJ1-2|TRBV18|15
CASSPDRQVVNGYTF
>TRBJ2-7|TRBV19|13
CASSSFGLLEQYF
>TRBJ2-7|TRBV7-9|15
CASSLIGGSSYEQYF
>TRBJ1-4|TRBV11-2|14
CASSLDRESEKLFF
>TRBJ1-2|TRBV18|15
CASSPRDSSNYGYTF
>TRBJ1-2|TRBV27|14
CASSDTGTSYGYTF
>TRBJ1-2|TRBV11-1|13
CASSSDRGGGYTF
>TRBJ2-5|TRBV9|18
CASSVGQGRVPFQETQYF
>TRBJ1-3|TRBV10-1|22
CASSDHFGTGLFLFPSGNTIYF
>TRBJ2-6|TRBV19|16
CASSGRSLSGANVLTF
>TRBJ2-1|TRBV6-4|15
CASSGQGGDYNEQFF
>TRBJ2-3|TRBV6-1|13
CASSPGDTDTQYF
>TRBJ2-7|TRBV29-1|13
CSVEGHQPYEQYF
>TRBJ2-3|TRBV13|13
CASSSLGHEAQYF
>TRBJ2-7|TRBV14|14
CASSRGLLSYEQYF
>TRBJ1-2|TRBV7-9|16
CASSLGSGQVLRGYTF
>TRBJ1-5|TRBV15|15
CATSGPNRGNQPQHF
>TRBJ2-2|TRBV7-9|15
CASSLAAGNTGELFF
>TRBJ2-7|TRBV18|12
CASSPDRDEQYF
>TRBJ2-1|TRBV9|16
CASSPQIAGRINEQFF
>TRBJ2-7|TRBV30|15
CAWSGAGQGGYEQYF
>TRBJ1-1|TRBV11-1|14
CASSASGGWAEAFF
>TRBJ2-7|TRBV5-8|14
CASSLGLDAYEQYF